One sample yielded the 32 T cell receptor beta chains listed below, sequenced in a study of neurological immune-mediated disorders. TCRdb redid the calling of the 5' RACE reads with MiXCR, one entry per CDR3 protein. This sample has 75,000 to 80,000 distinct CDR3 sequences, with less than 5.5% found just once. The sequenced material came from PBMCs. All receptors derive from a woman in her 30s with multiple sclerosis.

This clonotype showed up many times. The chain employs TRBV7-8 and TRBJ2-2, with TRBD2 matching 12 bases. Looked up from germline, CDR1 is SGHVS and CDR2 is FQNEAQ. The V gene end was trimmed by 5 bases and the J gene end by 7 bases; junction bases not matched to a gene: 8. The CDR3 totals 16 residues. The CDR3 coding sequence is TGTGCCAGCAGCACAACACTAGCGGGAGGAGGCGGGGAGCTGTTTTTT. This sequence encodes CASSTTLAGGGGELFF.

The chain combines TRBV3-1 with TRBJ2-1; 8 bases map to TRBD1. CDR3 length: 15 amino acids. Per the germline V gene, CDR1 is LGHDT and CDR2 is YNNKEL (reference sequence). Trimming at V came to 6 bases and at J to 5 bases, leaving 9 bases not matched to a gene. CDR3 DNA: TGTGCCAGCAGTCTGACAGGGGACAGGCACAATGAGCAGTTCTTC. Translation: CASSLTGDRHNEQFF.

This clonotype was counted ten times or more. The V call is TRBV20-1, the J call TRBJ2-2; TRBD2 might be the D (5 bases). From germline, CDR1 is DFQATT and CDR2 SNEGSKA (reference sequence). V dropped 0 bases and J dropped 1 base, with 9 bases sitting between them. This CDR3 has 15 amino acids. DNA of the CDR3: TGCAGTGCTAGAGACGTCCGGGGGAACACCGGGGAGCTGTTTTTT. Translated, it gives CSARDVRGNTGELFF.

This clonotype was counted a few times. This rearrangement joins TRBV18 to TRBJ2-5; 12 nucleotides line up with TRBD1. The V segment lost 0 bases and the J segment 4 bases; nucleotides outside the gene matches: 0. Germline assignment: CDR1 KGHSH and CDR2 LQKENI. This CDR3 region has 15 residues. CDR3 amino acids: CASSPPGQGAETQYF. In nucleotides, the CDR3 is TGTGCCAGCTCACCACCGGGACAGGGGGCAGAGACCCAGTACTTC.

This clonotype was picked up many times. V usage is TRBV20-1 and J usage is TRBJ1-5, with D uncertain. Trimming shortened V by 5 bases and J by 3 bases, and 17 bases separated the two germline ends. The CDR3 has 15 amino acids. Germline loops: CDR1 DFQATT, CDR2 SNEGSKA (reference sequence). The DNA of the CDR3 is TGCAGTGCTCTGGAGGGCGGGATCGCCAATCAGCCCCAGCATTTT. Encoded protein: CSALEGGIANQPQHF.

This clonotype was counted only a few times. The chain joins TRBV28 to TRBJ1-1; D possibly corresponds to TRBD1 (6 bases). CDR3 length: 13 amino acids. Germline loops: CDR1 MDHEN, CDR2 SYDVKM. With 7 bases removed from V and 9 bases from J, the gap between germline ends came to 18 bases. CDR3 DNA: TGTGCCAGCAACCAACAGGGCTTGGAGAAAGCTTTCTTT. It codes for CASNQQGLEKAFF. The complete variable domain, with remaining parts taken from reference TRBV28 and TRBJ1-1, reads DVKVTQSSRYLVKRTGEKVFLECVQDMDHENMFWYRQDPGLGLRLIYFSYDVKMKEKGDIPEGYSVSREKKERFSLILESASTNQTSMYLCASNQQGLEKAFFGQGTRLTVV.

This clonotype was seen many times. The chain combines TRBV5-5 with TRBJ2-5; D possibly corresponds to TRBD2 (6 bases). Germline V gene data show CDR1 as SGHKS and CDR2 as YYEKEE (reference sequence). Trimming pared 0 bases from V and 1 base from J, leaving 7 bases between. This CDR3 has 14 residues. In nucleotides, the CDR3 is TGTGCCAGCAGCTTGGTAGCGGCCCAAGAGACCCAGTACTTC. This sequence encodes CASSLVAAQETQYF.

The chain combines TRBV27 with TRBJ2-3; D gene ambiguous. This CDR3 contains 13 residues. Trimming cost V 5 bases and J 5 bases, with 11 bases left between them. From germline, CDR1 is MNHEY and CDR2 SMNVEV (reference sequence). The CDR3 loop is CASSLFEQDTQYF. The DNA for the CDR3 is TGTGCCAGCAGTCTATTTGAGCAAGATACGCAGTATTTT.

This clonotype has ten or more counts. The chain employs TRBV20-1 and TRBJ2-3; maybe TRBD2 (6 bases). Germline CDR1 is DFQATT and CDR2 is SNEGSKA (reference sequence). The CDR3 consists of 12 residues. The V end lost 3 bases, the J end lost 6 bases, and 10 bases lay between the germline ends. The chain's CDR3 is CSASGSWDTQYF. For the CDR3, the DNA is TGCAGTGCTAGCGGGAGTTGGGATACGCAGTATTTT.

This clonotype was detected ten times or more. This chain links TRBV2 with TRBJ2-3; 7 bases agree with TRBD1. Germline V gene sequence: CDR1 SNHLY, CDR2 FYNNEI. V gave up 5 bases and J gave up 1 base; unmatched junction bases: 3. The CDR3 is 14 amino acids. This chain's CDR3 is CASSPTGGTDTQYF. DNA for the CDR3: TGTGCCAGCAGTCCAACAGGGGGCACAGATACGCAGTATTTT.

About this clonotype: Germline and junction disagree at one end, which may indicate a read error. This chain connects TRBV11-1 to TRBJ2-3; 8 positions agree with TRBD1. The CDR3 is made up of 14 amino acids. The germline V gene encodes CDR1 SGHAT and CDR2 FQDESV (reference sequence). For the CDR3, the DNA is TGTTCCAGCAGAGAGACAGGGGCTGGGAATACGCAGTATTTT. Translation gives CSSRETGAGNTQYF.

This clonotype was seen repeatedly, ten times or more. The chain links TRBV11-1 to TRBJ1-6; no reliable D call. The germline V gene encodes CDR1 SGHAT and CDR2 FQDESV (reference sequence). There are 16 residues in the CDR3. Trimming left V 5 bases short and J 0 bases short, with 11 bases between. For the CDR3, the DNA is TGTGCCAGCAGCCCTGACGGGAGCTCCTATAATTCACCCCTCCACTTT. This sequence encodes CASSPDGSSYNSPLHF.

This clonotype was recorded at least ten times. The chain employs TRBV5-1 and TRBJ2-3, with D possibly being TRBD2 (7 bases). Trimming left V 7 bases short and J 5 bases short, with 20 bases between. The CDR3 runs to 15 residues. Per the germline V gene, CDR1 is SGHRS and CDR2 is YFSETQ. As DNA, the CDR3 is TGCGCCAGCGGGCGCGCGGGGGCCGAGGTAGATACGCAGTATTTT. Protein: CASGRAGAEVDTQYF.

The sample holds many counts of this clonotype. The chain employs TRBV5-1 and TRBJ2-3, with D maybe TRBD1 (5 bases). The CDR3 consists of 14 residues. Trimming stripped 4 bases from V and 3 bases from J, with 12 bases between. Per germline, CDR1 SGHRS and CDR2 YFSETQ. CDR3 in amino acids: CASSPGSKTDTQYF. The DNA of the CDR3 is TGCGCCAGCAGCCCAGGGTCTAAGACAGATACGCAGTATTTT.

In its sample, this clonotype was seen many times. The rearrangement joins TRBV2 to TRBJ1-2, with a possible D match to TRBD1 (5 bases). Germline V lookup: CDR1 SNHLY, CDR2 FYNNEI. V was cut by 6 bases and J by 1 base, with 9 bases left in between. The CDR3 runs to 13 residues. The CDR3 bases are TGTGCCAGCAGGGGGGGAGATAACTATGGCTACACCTTC. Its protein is CASRGGDNYGYTF.

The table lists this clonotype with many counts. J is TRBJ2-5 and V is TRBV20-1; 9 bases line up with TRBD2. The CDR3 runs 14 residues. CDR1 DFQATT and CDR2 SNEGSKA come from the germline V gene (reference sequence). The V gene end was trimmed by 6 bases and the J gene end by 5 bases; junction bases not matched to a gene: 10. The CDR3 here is CSAQAVAGAETQYF. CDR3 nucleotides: TGCAGTGCCCAGGCGGTAGCGGGAGCCGAGACCCAGTACTTC.

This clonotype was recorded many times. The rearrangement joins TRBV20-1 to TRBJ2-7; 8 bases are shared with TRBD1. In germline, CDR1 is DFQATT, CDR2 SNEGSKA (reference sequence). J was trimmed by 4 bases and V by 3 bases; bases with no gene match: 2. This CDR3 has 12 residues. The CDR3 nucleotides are TGCAGTGCTAGGCGACAGGGGTACGAGCAGTACTTC. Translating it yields CSARRQGYEQYF.

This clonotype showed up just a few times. CDR3 nucleotide sequence: TGTGCCAGTAGTAGGAGGGCCAGCCAGCCAAACATTCAGTACTTC. This translates into CASSRRASQPNIQYF. The chain is built from TRBV19 and TRBJ2-4; perhaps TRBD2 as D (6 bases). Trimming pared 4 bases from V and 6 bases from J, leaving 16 bases between. CDR1 is LNHDA and CDR2 is SQIVND in the germline V gene (reference sequence). The CDR3 has 15 amino acids.

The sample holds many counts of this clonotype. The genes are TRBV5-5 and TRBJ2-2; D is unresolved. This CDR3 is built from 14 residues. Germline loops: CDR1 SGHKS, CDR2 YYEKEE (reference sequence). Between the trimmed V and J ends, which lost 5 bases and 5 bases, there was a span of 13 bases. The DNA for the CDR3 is TGTGCCAGCAGTTTTGGACCCGGGACCGGGGAGCTGTTTTTT. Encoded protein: CASSFGPGTGELFF.

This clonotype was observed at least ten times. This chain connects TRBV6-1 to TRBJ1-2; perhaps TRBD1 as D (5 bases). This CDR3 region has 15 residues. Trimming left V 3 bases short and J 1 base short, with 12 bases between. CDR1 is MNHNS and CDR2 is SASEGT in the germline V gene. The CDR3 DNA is TGTGCCAGCAGTGACGCCGCGGGGGGTAACTATGGCTACACCTTC. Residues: CASSDAAGGNYGYTF.

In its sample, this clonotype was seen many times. The chain's CDR3 is CASSLLGGVYGYTF. For the CDR3, the DNA is TGTGCCAGCTCCCTACTAGGCGGGGTCTATGGCTACACCTTC. The chain joins TRBV12-3 or TRBV12-4 to TRBJ1-2, with D unclear. Trimming pared 8 bases from V and 4 bases from J, leaving 17 bases between. The CDR3 runs 14 residues.

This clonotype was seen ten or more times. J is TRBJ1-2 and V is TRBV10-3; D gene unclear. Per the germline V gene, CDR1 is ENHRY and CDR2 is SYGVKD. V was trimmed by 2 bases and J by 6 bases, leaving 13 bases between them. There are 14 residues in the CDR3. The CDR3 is CAISEGDRFDGYTF. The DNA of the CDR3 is TGTGCCATCAGTGAGGGGGATCGGTTCGATGGCTACACCTTC.

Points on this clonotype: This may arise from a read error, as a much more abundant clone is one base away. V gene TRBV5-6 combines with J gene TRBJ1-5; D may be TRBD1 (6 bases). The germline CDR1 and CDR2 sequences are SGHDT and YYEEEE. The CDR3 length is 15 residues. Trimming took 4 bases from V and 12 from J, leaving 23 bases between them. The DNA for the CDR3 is TGTGCCAGCAGCCCTTACCCAGGGGAGGCTGTTCACCAGCATTTT. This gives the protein CASSPYPGEAVHQHF.

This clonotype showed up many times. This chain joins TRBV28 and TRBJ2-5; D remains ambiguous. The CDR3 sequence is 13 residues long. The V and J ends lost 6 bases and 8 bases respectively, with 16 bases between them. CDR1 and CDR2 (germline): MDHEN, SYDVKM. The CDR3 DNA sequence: TGTGCCAGCAGCGAAAGCCCGAGCCACACCCAGTACTTC. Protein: CASSESPSHTQYF.

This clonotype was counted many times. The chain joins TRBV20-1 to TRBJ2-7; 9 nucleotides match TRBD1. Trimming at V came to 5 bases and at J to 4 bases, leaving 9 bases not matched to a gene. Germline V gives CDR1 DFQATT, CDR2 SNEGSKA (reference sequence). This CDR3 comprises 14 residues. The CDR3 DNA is TGCAGTGCTTCGGACAGGGGAATGTTTTACGAGCAGTACTTC. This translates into CSASDRGMFYEQYF.

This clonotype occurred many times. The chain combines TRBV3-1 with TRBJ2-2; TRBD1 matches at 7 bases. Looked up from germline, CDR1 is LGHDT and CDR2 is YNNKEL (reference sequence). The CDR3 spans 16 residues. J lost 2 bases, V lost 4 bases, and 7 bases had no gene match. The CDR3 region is CASSLRAGGNTGELFF. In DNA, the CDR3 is TGTGCCAGCAGCCTCCGCGCAGGGGGAAACACCGGGGAGCTGTTTTTT.

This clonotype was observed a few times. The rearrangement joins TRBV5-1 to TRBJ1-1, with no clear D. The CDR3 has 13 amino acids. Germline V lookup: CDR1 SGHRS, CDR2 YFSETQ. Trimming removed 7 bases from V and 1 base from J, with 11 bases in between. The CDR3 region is CASSPSWNTEAFF. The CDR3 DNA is TGCGCCAGCTCCCCATCTTGGAACACTGAAGCTTTCTTT.

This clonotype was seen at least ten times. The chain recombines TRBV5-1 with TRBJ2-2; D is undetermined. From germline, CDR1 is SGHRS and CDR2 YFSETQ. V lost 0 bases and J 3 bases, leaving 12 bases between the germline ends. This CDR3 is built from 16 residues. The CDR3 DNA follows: TGCGCCAGCAGCTTGGGACCCAATGGGGACACCGGGGAGCTGTTTTTT. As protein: CASSLGPNGDTGELFF.

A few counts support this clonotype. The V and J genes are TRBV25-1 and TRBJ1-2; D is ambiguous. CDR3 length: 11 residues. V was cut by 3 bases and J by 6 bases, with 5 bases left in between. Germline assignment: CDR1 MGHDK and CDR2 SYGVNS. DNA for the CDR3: TGTGCCAGCAGTGAGTCCGATGGCTACACCTTC. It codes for CASSESDGYTF.

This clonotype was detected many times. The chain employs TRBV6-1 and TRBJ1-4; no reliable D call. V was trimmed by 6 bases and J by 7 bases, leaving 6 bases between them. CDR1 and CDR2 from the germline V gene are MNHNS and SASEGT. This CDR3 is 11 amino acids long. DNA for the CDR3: TGTGCCAGCAGAGTGAGTGAAAAACTGTTTTTT. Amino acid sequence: CASRVSEKLFF.

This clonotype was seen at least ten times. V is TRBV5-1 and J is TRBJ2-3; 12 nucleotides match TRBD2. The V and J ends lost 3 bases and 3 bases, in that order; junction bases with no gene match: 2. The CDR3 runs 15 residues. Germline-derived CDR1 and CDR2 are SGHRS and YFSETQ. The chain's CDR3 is CASSWGTSGTDTQYF. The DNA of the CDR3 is TGCGCCAGCAGCTGGGGGACTAGCGGGACAGATACGCAGTATTTT.

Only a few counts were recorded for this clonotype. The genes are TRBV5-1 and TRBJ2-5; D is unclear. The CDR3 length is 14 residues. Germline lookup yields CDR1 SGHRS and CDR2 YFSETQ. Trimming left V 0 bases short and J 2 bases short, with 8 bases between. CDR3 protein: CASSLANSQETQYF. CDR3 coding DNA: TGCGCCAGCAGCTTGGCCAACAGTCAAGAGACCCAGTACTTC. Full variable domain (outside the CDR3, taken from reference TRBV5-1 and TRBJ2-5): KAGVTQTPRYLIKTRGQQVTLSCSPISGHRSVSWYQQTPGQGLQFLFEYFSETQRNKGNFPGRFSGRQFSNSRSEMNVSTLELGDSALYLCASSLANSQETQYFGPGTRLLVL.